This T cell receptor beta chain was observed in a study of cytomegalovirus exposure and HLA in healthy donors. General study points: 150 or so TCR beta chains were listed as cytomegalovirus-associated.

Looked up from germline, CDR1 is SGHRS and CDR2 is YFSETQ. CDR3 length: 15 residues. Trimming stripped 0 bases from V and 2 bases from J, with 11 bases between. PCR primers comprised 60 Vbeta and 13 Jbeta primers. Authors' processing steps: An analysis performed later counted 75 million to 80 million unique TCR beta chains (roughly 10 million of them shared). Clones were read by immunoSEQ multiplex PCR, and TCRdb kept only the in-frame ones, dropping some. The V and J calls and clone size are taken from that table; D and trimming were inferred from the DNA. The sample includes 110,000 to 150,000 clones, 60% to 80% of them seen just once. Healthy bone marrow donors made up the donors. This clone was seen a few times. Its specificity is not known.

The sample comprised PBMCs. The rearrangement uses TRBV5-1 and TRBJ1-1; possibly TRBD1 for D (5 bases). The origin of this receptor is a woman in her twenties or thirties in good health and CMV-seronegative. The CDR3: CASSLAGVSNTEAFF. CDR3 nucleotide sequence: TGCGCCAGCAGCTTGGCGGGGGTTTCCAACACTGAAGCTTTCTTT. Looking up the rest from reference TRBV5-1 and TRBJ1-1 gives the full variable domain: KAGVTQTPRYLIKTRGQQVTLSCSPISGHRSVSWYQQTPGQGLQFLFEYFSETQRNKGNFPGRFSGRQFSNSRSEMNVSTLELGDSALYLCASSLAGVSNTEAFFGQGTRLTVV.